This T cell receptor (beta chain) is from a study of blood T cell repertoires in COVID-19. Turning to the study itself: The cDNA or gDNA used as material had been derived from T cells, B-cell-depleted T cells, or PBMCs.

In the original processing: Reference gene primer amplification in the assay estimated nucleated cell counts. The assay was immunoSEQ multiplex PCR, and TCRdb's table has in-frame clones only and misses some. That table furnishes V, J and clone size, whereas the DNA furnished D and trimming. The sample has 80,000 to 90,000 clones; about 83% are singletons. The V gene end was trimmed by 3 bases and the J gene end by 4 bases; junction bases not matched to a gene: 5. CDR3 length: 15 residues. Germline CDR1 MGHDK, CDR2 SYGVNS. The receptor was isolated from a man between 60 and 75 years old with acute or convalescent COVID-19. This chain joins TRBV25-1 and TRBJ2-1; TRBD1 agrees at 8 bases. What was sequenced was peripheral blood. The CDR3 sequence is CASSDRGLQYNEQFF. The CDR3 DNA follows: TGTGCCAGCAGTGACAGGGGGCTTCAGTACAATGAGCAGTTCTTC.